This T cell receptor beta chain was sequenced for a study of blood T cell repertoires in COVID-19. Repertoires were generated with immunoSEQ multiplex PCR, while TCRdb's copy carries only in-frame clones and drops some. This table has about 500,000 clones, approximately 90% appearing once. This clone was seen a few times. Germline CDR1 is MNHEY and CDR2 is SMNVEV (reference sequence). The CDR3 runs 15 residues. V shed 6 bases and J 2 bases; nucleotides not matched to a gene: 8. Sequencing input: PBMCs or T cells enriched from blood (not recorded which). The rearrangement links TRBV27 to TRBJ2-3, with 7 bases identical to TRBD1. The sequence was collected from a young woman who had recovered from COVID-19. CDR3 sequence reads: CASRGTGATTDTQYF. The CDR3 nucleotides read TGTGCCAGCAGGGGAACAGGGGCGACCACAGATACGCAGTATTTT.